This T cell receptor beta chain was found in a study of T cell clones after liver transplantation. For the study at large: HCV positivity affected three of eight recipients; the rest lacked autoimmune or viral indications.

Thawed unstimulated PBMCs were FACS-sorted by CD3, CD4 and CD8 into two populations. Details on this clone: Its antigen remains unidentified.

Trimming took 6 bases from V and 8 from J; bases not matched to a gene: 12. Germline loops: CDR1 SNHLY, CDR2 FYNNEI. The CDR3 totals 16 residues. Using immunoSEQ multiplex PCR, the repertoire was profiled, and TCRdb retains in-frame clones only, with some absent. The sample holds 60,000 or so clones, 71% seen once. General study results and limits: The donor-reactive repertoire was only partly measurable in two subjects, lacking donor cells.

The TCR comes from a human donor who received a liver transplant. This specimen was CD4+ T cells from blood, taken before liver transplant. V is TRBV2 and J is TRBJ1-6, with 8 bases identical to TRBD1. The CDR3 here is CASRTYPQGAYSPLHF. CDR3 sequence (DNA): TGTGCCAGCAGGACCTACCCCCAGGGGGCTTATTCACCCCTCCACTTT.